This T cell receptor beta chain appears in the sequencing data of a study of blood T cell repertoires in COVID-19. Study as a whole: COVID-19 samples, acute and convalescent, were from the United States, Italy and Spain.

The CDR3 extends over 15 amino acids. V shed 4 bases, J shed 5 bases, and the junction held 6 bases outside the gene matches. Germline CDR1 LGHDT, CDR2 YNNKEL (reference sequence). In the original analysis: For nucleated cells, counts were estimated from reference gene primer amplification. The assay was immunoSEQ multiplex PCR, and TCRdb's table has in-frame clones only and misses some. Clone size and V and J calls were adopted from that table, with D and trimming inferred from the DNA. The sample consists of about 38,000 clones, 84% of them appearing once. The chain has TRBV3-1 (or the pseudogene TRBV3-2) and TRBJ2-7; 12 bases line up with TRBD2. Sequences were obtained from peripheral blood. This receptor was taken from a man aged 60 to 69 with COVID-19, enrolled during active disease. CDR3 sequence reads: CASSLTSGSLDEQYF. In nucleotides, the CDR3 is TGTGCCAGCAGCCTGACTAGCGGGAGTCTCGACGAGCAGTACTTC.